Described below is a single T cell receptor (beta chain) sequence and its context. The repertoire was sequenced with immunoSEQ multiplex PCR; TCRdb's copy has only in-frame clones and lacks some. Of approximately 270,000 clones listed, 70% to 90% are singletons. Followed over time, Seattle patients had been enrolled while infection was active. V was shortened by 1 base and J by 6 bases, with 13 bases between the two germline ends. The germline gives CDR1 MNHEY, CDR2 SMNVEV (reference sequence). This CDR3 spans 15 amino acids. This sample stems from a study of blood T cell repertoires in COVID-19. Study-wide context: Samples taken during acute and convalescent COVID-19 were collected in the United States, Italy and Spain. Sources were T cells, B-cell-depleted T cells, or PBMCs; the material itself was cDNA or gDNA.

The chain has TRBV27 and TRBJ1-5; D is unclear. The sequence came from a human donor with COVID-19, enrolled during active disease. The donor label of this sample is uncertain. Sample: peripheral blood. The CDR3 here is CASSLFSQLSQPQHF. The CDR3 DNA is TGTGCCAGCAGTTTATTTTCCCAACTTAGTCAGCCCCAGCATTTT.